This T cell receptor (beta chain) was identified in a study of CD8 T cells in Susac syndrome. This CDR3 has 14 residues. With 4 bases removed from V and 5 bases from J, the gap between germline ends came to 13 bases. Sequencing targeted TCR beta in T cells from blood (CD8+ and CD4+). An amount of RNA that ranged from 0.5 to 1 ug was reverse transcribed with random hexamers. TCRdb called the immunoSEQ multiplex PCR reads again in MiXCR, with one record for every CDR3 protein. The sample holds 200,000 to 300,000 distinct CDR3 sequences, approximately 95% seen once. This rearrangement joins TRBV12-3 or TRBV12-4 to TRBJ2-3; possible D gene TRBD2, 6 bases. The material sequenced was CD4+ T cells from PBMCs. The source of this sequence is a human donor with Susac syndrome. In DNA form, the CDR3 reads TGTGCCAGCAGTTCGCAGGGAGGTGGAGATACGCAGTATTTT. Protein: CASSSQGGGDTQYF.